This T cell receptor (beta chain) was profiled in a study of Graves' ophthalmopathy and Graves' hyperthyroidism. Where ophthalmopathy was absent within 18 months of follow-up, hyperthyroidism was stable. Physicians reached a diagnosis by relying on clinical symptoms, serum thyroxine, TRAb, thyroid ultrasound and orbital computed tomography. Note on this clonotype: As yet, its antigen is unknown.

The sequenced template was RNA, covering the TCR beta CDR3 region. Second-round multiplex PCR followed a first-round RT-PCR using HTBI primers. TCRdb used MiXCR to reprocess the multiplex PCR reads, holding one entry per CDR3 protein. The sample consists of 400,000 to 500,000 distinct CDR3 sequences, 20% to 25% of them appearing once. Study-level findings and limits: Its predictions of ophthalmopathy progression gave the model 70.59% sensitivity and approximately 72% specificity. Classification of ophthalmopathy versus stable hyperthyroidism by a 13-signature model yielded about 88% sensitivity and around 77% specificity.

The CDR3 is made up of 13 amino acids. V was clipped by 5 bases and J by 5 bases; unmatched bases: 4. CDR1 is SGHAT, CDR2 FQNNGV, per germline. The J gene is TRBJ2-7, the V gene TRBV11-2, with 9 bases lining up with TRBD1. Sequenced input: peripheral blood. This clonotype originated in a woman aged 18-29 years with stable Graves' hyperthyroidism. The CDR3 reads CASSGDRAHEQYF. In nucleotides, the CDR3 is TGTGCCAGCAGCGGGGACAGGGCCCACGAGCAGTACTTC.